The source of this TCR beta chain is a study of CD8+ T cells in alopecia areata. Findings and limits, study-wide: Scalp sample sequencing also detects resident alphabeta T cells of normal skin. Compared with mice, patients displayed less clear TCR sharing, possibly for HLA-related reasons.

This CDR3 comprises 13 residues. V was shortened by 2 bases and J by 1 base, with 5 bases between the two germline ends. The V gene's germline CDR1 is MNHNY and CDR2 SVGAGI (reference sequence). Isolation of CD4+ and CD8+ T cells from PBMCs was achieved by sorting. As for this clone: Its antigen remains unidentified.

cDNA prepared by RNA extraction and subsequent reverse transcription served as the template for sequencing. Sequenced by immunoSEQ multiplex PCR; TCRdb stores in-frame clones only, minus some. The data contain under 150,000 clones, 62% of them singletons. The source material was CD8+ T cells sorted from blood. The TCR sequence derives from a human donor in good health. The rearrangement uses TRBV6-6 and TRBJ1-1; D gene ambiguous. This CDR3 is CASSYGQNTEAFF. CDR3 coding DNA: TGTGCCAGCAGTTACGGCCAGAACACTGAAGCTTTCTTT.